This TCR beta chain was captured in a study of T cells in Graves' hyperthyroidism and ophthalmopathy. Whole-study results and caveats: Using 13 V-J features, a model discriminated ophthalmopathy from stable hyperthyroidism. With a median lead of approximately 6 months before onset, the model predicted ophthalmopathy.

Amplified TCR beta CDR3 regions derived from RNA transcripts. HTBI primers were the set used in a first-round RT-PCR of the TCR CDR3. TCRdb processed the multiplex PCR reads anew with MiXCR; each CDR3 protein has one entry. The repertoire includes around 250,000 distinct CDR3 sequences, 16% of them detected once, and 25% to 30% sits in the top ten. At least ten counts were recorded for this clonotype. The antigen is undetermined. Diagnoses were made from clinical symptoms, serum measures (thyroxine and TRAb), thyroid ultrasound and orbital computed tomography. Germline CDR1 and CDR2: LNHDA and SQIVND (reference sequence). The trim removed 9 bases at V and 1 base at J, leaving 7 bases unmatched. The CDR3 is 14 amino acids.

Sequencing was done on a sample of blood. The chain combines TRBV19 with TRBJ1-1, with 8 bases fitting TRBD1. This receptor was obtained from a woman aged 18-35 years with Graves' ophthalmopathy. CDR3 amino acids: CASSIGQGNTEAFF. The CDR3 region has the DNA TGTGCCAGCAGCATCGGACAGGGGAACACTGAAGCTTTCTTT.